The clone carrying this TCR beta chain turned up a few times. This sample is drawn from a study of T cells after yellow fever vaccination. MiXCR was run by TCRdb on the 5' RACE reads, yielding one entry per CDR3 protein. Among 450,000 to 600,000 distinct CDR3 sequences listed, approximately 15% were seen once. The CDR3 is made up of 15 amino acids. With 4 bases clipped from V and 3 bases from J, the junction kept 5 bases outside the gene matches. The sample in question was PBMCs, obtained on the day of the yellow fever booster vaccination. The chain joins TRBV12-3 or TRBV12-4 to TRBJ1-4, with 7 positions matching TRBD1. The receptor was derived from a man aged 25 to 40 who received the YFV17D yellow fever vaccine. Here the CDR3 reads CASSSNRGANEKLFF. The CDR3 DNA is TGTGCCAGCAGTTCTAACAGGGGAGCTAATGAAAAACTGTTTTTT.